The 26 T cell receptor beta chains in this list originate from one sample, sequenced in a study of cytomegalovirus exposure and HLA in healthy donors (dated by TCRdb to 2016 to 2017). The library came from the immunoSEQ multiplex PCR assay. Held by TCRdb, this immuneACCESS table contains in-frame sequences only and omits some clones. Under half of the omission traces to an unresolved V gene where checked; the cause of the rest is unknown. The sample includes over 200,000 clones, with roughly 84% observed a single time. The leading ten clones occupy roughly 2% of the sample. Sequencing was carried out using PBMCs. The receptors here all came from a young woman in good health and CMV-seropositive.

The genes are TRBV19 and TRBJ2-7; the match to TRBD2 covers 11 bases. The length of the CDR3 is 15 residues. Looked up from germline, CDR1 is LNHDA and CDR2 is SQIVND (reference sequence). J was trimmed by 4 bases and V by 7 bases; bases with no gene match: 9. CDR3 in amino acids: CASTAGTSGTYEQYF. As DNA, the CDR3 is TGTGCCAGTACCGCTGGGACTAGCGGTACTTACGAGCAGTACTTC.

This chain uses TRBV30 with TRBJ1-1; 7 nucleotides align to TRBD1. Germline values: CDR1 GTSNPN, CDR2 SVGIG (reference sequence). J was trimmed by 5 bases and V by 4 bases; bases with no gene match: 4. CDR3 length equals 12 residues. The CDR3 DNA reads TGTGCCTGGACTCAGGGGGGAACTGAAGCTTTCTTT. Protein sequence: CAWTQGGTEAFF.

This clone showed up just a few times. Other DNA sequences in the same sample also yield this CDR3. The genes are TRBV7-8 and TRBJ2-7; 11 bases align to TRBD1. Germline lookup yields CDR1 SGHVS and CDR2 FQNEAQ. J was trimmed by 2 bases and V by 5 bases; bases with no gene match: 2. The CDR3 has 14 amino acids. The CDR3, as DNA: TGTGCCAGCAGCCTGGGACAGGGGGCCTACGAGCAGTACTTC. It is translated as CASSLGQGAYEQYF. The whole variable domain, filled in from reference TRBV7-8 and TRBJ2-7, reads GAGVSQSPRYKVAKRGQDVALRCDPISGHVSLFWYQQALGQGPEFLTYFQNEAQLDKSGLPSDRFFAERPEGSVSTLKIQRTQQEDSAVYLCASSLGQGAYEQYFGPGTRLTVT.

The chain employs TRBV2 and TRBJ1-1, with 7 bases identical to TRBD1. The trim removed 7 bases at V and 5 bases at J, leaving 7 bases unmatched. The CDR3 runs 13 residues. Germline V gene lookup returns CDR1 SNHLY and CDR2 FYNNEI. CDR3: CASTTGEGTEAFF. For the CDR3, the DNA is TGTGCCAGCACTACAGGGGAAGGGACTGAAGCTTTCTTT.

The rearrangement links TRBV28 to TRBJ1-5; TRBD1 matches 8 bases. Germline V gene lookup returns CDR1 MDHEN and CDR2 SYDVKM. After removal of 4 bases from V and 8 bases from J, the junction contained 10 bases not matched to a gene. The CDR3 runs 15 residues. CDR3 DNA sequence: TGTGCCAGCAGTTCCCCGGACAGGGTTAGGGAGCCCCAGCATTTT. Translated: CASSSPDRVREPQHF.

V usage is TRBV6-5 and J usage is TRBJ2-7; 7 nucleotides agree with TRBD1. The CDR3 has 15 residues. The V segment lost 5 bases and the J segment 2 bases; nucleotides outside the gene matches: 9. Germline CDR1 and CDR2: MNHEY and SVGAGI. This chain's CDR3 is CASSPLRQGPYEQYF. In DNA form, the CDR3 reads TGTGCCAGCAGTCCCTTAAGACAGGGCCCCTACGAGCAGTACTTC.

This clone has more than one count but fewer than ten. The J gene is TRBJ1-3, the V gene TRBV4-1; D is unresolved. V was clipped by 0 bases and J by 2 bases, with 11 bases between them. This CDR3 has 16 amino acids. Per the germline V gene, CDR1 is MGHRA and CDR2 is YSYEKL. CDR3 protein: CASSQDGPEAGNTIYF. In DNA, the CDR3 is TGCGCCAGCAGCCAAGACGGGCCGGAGGCTGGAAACACCATATATTTT.

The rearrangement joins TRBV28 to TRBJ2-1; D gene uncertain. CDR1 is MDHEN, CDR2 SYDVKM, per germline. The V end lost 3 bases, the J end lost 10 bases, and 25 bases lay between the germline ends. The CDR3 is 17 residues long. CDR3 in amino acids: CASSFLPLIGRFSEQFF. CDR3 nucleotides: TGTGCCAGCAGTTTCCTTCCTTTAATTGGCCGGTTTAGCGAGCAGTTCTTC.

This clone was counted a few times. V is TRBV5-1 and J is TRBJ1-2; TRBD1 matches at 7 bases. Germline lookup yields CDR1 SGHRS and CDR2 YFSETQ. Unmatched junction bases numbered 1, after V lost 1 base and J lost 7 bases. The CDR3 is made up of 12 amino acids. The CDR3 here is CASSLRGPGYTF. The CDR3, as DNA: TGCGCCAGCAGCTTGAGGGGGCCTGGCTACACCTTC.

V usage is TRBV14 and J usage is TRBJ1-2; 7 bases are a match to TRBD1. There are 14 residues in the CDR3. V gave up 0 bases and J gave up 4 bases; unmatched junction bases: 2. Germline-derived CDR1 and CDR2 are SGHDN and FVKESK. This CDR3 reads CASSQDWDSYGYTF. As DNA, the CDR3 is TGTGCCAGCAGCCAAGATTGGGACAGCTATGGCTACACCTTC.

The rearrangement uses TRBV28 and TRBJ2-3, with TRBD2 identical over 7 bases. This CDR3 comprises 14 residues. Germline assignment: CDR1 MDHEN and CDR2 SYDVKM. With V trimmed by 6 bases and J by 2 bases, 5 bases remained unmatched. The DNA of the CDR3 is TGTGCCAGCAGGGGGCGGGGGTACACAGATACGCAGTATTTT. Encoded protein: CASRGRGYTDTQYF.

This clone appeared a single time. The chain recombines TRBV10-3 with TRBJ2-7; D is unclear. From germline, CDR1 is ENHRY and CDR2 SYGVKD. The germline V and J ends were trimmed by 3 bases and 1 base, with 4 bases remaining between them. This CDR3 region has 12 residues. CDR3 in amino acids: CAISDSSYEQYF. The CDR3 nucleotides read TGTGCCATCAGTGACAGTTCCTACGAGCAGTACTTC.

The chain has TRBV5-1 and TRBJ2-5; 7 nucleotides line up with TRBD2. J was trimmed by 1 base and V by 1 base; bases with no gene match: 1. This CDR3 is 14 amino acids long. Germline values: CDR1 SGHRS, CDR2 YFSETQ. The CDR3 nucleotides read TGCGCCAGCAGCTTGTGGACTAGCCAAGAGACCCAGTACTTC. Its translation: CASSLWTSQETQYF.

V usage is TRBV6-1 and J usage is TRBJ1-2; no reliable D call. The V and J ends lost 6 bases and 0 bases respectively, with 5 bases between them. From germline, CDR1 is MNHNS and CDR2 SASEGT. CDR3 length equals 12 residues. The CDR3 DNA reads TGTGCCAGCAGGGCGGCTAACTATGGCTACACCTTC. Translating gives CASRAANYGYTF.

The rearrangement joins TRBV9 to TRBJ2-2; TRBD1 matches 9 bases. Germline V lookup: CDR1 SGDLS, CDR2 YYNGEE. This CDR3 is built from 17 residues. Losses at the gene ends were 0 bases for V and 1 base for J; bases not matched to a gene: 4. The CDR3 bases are TGTGCCAGCAGCGTAGTCTTGACAGGGGGGAACACCGGGGAGCTGTTTTTT. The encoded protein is CASSVVLTGGNTGELFF.

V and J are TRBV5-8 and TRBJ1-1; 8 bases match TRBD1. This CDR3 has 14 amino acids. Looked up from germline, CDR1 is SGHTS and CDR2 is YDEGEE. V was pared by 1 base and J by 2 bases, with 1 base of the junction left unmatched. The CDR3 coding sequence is TGTGCCAGCAGCTTGACAGGGGGAAACACTGAAGCTTTCTTT. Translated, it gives CASSLTGGNTEAFF.

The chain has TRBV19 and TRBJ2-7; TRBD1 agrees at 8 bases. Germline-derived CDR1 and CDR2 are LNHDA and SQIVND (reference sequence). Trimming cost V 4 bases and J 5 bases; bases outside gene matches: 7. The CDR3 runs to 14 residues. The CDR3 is CASSTETGVHEQYF. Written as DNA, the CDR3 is TGTGCCAGTAGTACCGAGACAGGGGTCCACGAGCAGTACTTC.

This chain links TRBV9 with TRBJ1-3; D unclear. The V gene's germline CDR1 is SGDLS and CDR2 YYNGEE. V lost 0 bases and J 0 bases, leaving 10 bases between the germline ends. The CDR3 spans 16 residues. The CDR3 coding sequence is TGTGCCAGCAGCGTAGACGAGGTATACTCTGGAAACACCATATATTTT. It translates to CASSVDEVYSGNTIYF.

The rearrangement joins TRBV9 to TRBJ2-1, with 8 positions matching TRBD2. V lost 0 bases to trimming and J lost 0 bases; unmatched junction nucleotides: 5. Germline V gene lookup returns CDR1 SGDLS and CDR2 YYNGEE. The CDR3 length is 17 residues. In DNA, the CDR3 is TGTGCCAGCAGCGTAGGAGTAGCGGGAAGCTCCTACAATGAGCAGTTCTTC. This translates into CASSVGVAGSSYNEQFF.

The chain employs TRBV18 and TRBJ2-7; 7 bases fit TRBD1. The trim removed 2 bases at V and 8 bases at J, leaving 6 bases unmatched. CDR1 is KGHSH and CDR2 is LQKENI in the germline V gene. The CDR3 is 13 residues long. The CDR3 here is CASSPDRVRKQYF. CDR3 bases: TGTGCCAGCTCACCAGACAGGGTTCGGAAGCAGTACTTC.

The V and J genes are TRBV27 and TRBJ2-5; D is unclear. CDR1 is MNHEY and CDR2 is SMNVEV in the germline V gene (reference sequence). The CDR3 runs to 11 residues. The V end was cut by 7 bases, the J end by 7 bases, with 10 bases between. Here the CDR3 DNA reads TGTGCCAGCACCCTAGGTGGGACCCAGTACTTC. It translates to CASTLGGTQYF.

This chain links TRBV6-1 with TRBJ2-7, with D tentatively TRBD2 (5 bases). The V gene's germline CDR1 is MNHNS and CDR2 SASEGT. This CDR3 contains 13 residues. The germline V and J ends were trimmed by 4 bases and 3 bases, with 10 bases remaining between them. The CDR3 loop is CASSGSGNYEQYF. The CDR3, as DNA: TGTGCCAGCAGTGGTTCCGGGAACTACGAGCAGTACTTC.

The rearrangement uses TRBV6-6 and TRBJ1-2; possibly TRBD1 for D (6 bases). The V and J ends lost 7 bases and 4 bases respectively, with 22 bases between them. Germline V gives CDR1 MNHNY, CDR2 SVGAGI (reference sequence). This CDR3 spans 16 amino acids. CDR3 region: CASITESTEGVYGYTF. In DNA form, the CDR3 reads TGTGCCAGCATCACCGAATCTACAGAGGGGGTCTATGGCTACACCTTC.

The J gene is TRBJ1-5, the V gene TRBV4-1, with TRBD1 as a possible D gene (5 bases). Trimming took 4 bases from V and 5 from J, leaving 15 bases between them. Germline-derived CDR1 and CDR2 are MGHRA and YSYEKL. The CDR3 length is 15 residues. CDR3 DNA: TGCGCCAGCAGCCTCCTGGGAGGGGTATATCAGCCCCAGCATTTT. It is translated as CASSLLGGVYQPQHF.

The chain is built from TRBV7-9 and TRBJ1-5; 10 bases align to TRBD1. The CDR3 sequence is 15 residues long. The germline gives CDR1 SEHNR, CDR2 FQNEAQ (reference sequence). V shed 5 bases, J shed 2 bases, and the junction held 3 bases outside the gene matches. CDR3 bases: TGTGCCAGCAGCCGGACAGGGGGAGGCAATCAGCCCCAGCATTTT. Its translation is CASSRTGGGNQPQHF.

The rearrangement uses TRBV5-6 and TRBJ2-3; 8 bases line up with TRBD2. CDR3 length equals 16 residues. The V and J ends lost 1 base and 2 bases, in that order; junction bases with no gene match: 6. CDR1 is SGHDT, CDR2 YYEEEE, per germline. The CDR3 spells CASSLFGSGTTDTQYF. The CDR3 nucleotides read TGTGCCAGCAGCTTGTTCGGTAGCGGGACCACAGATACGCAGTATTTT.